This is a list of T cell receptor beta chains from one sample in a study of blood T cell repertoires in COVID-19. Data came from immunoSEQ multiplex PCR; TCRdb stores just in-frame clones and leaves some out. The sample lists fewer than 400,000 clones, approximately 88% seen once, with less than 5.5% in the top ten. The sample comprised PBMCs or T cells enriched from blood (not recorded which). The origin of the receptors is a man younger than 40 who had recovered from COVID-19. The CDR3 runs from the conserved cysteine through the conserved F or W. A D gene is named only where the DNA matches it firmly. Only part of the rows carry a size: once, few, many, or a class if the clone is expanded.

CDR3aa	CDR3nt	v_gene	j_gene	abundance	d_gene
CASSQGRYEQYF	TGTGCCAGCAGCCAAGGGCGGTACGAGCAGTACTTC	TRBV3-1/TRBV3-2	TRBJ2-7	.	.
CASSSTGRGLYEQYF	TGCGCCAGCAGCTCAACTGGGCGGGGACTCTACGAGCAGTACTTC	TRBV5-1	TRBJ2-7	.	.
CATSPTDRNTEAFF	TGCGCCACCAGCCCGACGGACAGGAACACTGAAGCTTTCTTT	TRBV5-1	TRBJ1-1	.	.
CAWSVKGALYEQYF	TGTGCCTGGAGTGTAAAGGGAGCACTCTACGAGCAGTACTTC	TRBV30	TRBJ2-7	.	.
CASSQKGYEQYF	TGTGCCAGCAGCCAAAAGGGGTACGAGCAGTACTTC	TRBV28	TRBJ2-7	.	.
CASSYPRGGENSPLHF	TGTGCCAGCAGTTACCCGAGGGGAGGGGAAAATTCACCCCTCCACTTT	TRBV6-5	TRBJ1-6	.	.
CASSSDRVNTEAFF	TGTGCCAGCAGCTCAGACAGGGTAAACACTGAAGCTTTCTTT	TRBV13	TRBJ1-1	few	TRBD1
CASSRDSPNTGELFF	TGCGCCAGCAGCCGGGACAGCCCTAACACCGGGGAGCTGTTTTTT	TRBV5-1	TRBJ2-2	once	TRBD1
CASSEERQGNTEAFF	TGCGCCAGCAGTGAGGAAAGGCAGGGGAACACTGAAGCTTTCTTT	TRBV10-1	TRBJ1-1	.	.
CASSPGTVVDGYTF	TGTGCCAGTAGTCCAGGGACTGTCGTAGATGGCTACACCTTC	TRBV19	TRBJ1-2	.	.
CASSTDIQPQHF	TGTGCCAGCAGCACTGACATCCAGCCCCAGCATTTT	TRBV7-9	TRBJ1-5	.	.
CARSKPAKNIQYF	TGTGCCAGAAGTAAGCCCGCCAAAAACATTCAGTACTTC	TRBV19	TRBJ2-4	.	.
CASSPPGGGNQPQHF	TGTGCCAGCAGCCCCCCGGGGGGTGGCAATCAGCCCCAGCATTTT	TRBV7-2	TRBJ1-5	.	.
CASSHDGTAGNTIYF	TGTGCCAGCAGCCACGACGGGACAGCTGGAAACACCATATATTTT	TRBV4-2	TRBJ1-3	.	TRBD1
CASSAGQGSYGYTF	TGCGCCAGCAGCGCCGGACAGGGGTCCTATGGCTACACCTTC	TRBV5-1	TRBJ1-2	.	TRBD1
CASSWTGGGEAFF	TGCGCCAGCAGCTGGACAGGGGGCGGTGAAGCTTTCTTT	TRBV5-1	TRBJ1-1	.	TRBD1
CASSFARETQYF	TGTGCCAGCAGTTTTGCGCGAGAGACCCAGTACTTC	TRBV12-3/TRBV12-4	TRBJ2-5	.	.
CASSWTGANQPQHF	TGTGCCAGCAGTTGGACAGGCGCAAATCAGCCCCAGCATTTT	TRBV6-2/TRBV6-3	TRBJ1-5	.	TRBD1
CASSSNRGTAFF	TGTGCCAGCAGCTCGAACAGGGGCACGGCTTTCTTT	TRBV7-6	TRBJ1-1	few	TRBD1
CATSDHRTGYNQPQHF	TGTGCCACCAGTGATCACCGGACAGGATACAATCAGCCCCAGCATTTT	TRBV24-1	TRBJ1-5	.	TRBD1
CASSGDRSSLDGYTF	TGTGCCAGCAGCGGAGACAGGTCTTCTTTGGATGGCTACACCTTC	TRBV28	TRBJ1-2	.	.
CASSTGTVGQPQHF	TGTGCCAGCAGCACCGGGACAGTCGGCCAGCCCCAGCATTTT	TRBV6-5	TRBJ1-5	few	TRBD1
CASSWGDRQPQHF	TGTGCCAGCAGTTGGGGGGATCGTCAGCCCCAGCATTTT	TRBV6-5	TRBJ1-5	.	.
CASSSTGQSYYEQYF	TGTGCCAGCTCCTCGACAGGGCAGTCCTACTACGAGCAGTACTTC	TRBV18	TRBJ2-7	.	TRBD1
CASSRPGQGNTEAFF	TGTGCCAGCAGTCGCCCGGGACAGGGGAACACTGAAGCTTTCTTT	TRBV28	TRBJ1-1	.	TRBD1
CASSPLDRRLSSGANVLTF	TGTGCCAGCAGCCCTTTGGACAGGCGACTAAGCTCTGGGGCCAACGTCCTGACTTTC	TRBV5-6	TRBJ2-6	.	TRBD1